The rows below give T cell receptor beta chains drawn from one sample of a study of blood T cell repertoires in COVID-19. Data came from immunoSEQ multiplex PCR; TCRdb stores just in-frame clones and leaves some out. The table lists some 90,000 clones, about four fifths of them singletons. The sample consisted of peripheral blood. The receptors shown here come from a human donor in a cohort sampled during active COVID-19. The CDR3 runs from the conserved cysteine through the conserved F or W. The D gene is left open where the match is weak. Expanded clones get a size class; other rows say once, few or many, or leave the size out.

>TRBJ1-4|.|TRBV19|TRBD1
TGTGCCAGTAGCACACAGGGGGCTAGAAATGAAAAACTGTTTTTT
CASSTQGARNEKLFF
>TRBJ1-2|.|TRBV5-4|.
TGTGCCAGCAGCTTGGGCGGGCGCGGGGCAACGGGAGGCTACACCTTC
CASSLGGRGATGGYTF
>TRBJ2-7|.|TRBV18|.
TGTGCCAGCTCTTCGGGACTCTCCTACGAGCAGTACTTC
CASSSGLSYEQYF
>TRBJ2-7|.|TRBV6-5|TRBD2
TGTGCCAGCACGCGACCTGGCGGGAGGTACGAGCAGTACTTC
CASTRPGGRYEQYF
>TRBJ1-2|few|TRBV5-1|TRBD1
TGCGCCAGCCGGCAGGGGGAAGGGGATGGCTACACCTTC
CASRQGEGDGYTF
>TRBJ2-4|.|TRBV7-6|TRBD2
TGTGCCAGCAGCTTAGCATCGGGACTAGCGGCCAAAAACATTCAGTACTTC
CASSLASGLAAKNIQYF
>TRBJ1-5|.|TRBV6-5|.
TGTGCCATCCGGTCGAGCAGGGCTAATCAGCCCCAGCATTTT
CAIRSSRANQPQHF
>TRBJ2-7|once|TRBV30|TRBD1
TGTGCCTGGAGTCTGGACAGGGACAGGTACGAGCAGTACTTC
CAWSLDRDRYEQYF
>TRBJ2-7|.|TRBV30|TRBD2
TGTGCCTGGAGACTAGCGGGAGGGCCACGGGAGCAGTACTTC
CAWRLAGGPREQYF
>TRBJ2-1|.|TRBV18|.
TGTGCCAGCTCAACCGGGACATGGGGCTATGAGCAGTTCTTC
CASSTGTWGYEQFF
>TRBJ2-7|.|TRBV19|TRBD2
TGTGCCAGTAGTACCGGGACTAGCGGGAGTTATGAGCAGTACTTC
CASSTGTSGSYEQYF
>TRBJ2-7|.|TRBV18|.
TGTGCCAGCTCACCACGGGGGGACGAGCAGTACTTC
CASSPRGDEQYF
>TRBJ2-7|.|TRBV6-4|TRBD1
TGTGCCAGCTTAGACCGGGACAGACGCTCCTACGAGCAGTACTTC
CASLDRDRRSYEQYF
>TRBJ2-7|.|TRBV11-3|.
TGTGCCAGCAGCTTAGCTTCAGGGGCCTACGAGCAGTACTTC
CASSLASGAYEQYF
>TRBJ2-7|.|TRBV28|.
TGTGCCAGCAGTTTACCTTCGAACAGGGCAGGCGAGCAGTACTTC
CASSLPSNRAGEQYF
>TRBJ2-7|few|TRBV27|.
TGTGCCAGCAGCCCGGACTACCCTTCCTACGAGCAGTACTTC
CASSPDYPSYEQYF
>TRBJ2-1|once|TRBV15|.
TGTGCCACCAGCGACCGGGACTGGCAGTTCTTC
CATSDRDWQFF
>TRBJ2-7|.|TRBV3-1/TRBV3-2|.
TGTGCCAGCAGCCACGCGGGCCCCAGAGAGCAGTACTTC
CASSHAGPREQYF
>TRBJ2-3|.|TRBV28|.
TGTGCCAGCAAGGGAGGACCTAGCACAGATACGCAGTATTTT
CASKGGPSTDTQYF
>TRBJ1-2|.|TRBV28|.
TGTGCCAGCAGCTCAGGACAGTCGAGGGTTGGCGGCTACACCTTC
CASSSGQSRVGGYTF